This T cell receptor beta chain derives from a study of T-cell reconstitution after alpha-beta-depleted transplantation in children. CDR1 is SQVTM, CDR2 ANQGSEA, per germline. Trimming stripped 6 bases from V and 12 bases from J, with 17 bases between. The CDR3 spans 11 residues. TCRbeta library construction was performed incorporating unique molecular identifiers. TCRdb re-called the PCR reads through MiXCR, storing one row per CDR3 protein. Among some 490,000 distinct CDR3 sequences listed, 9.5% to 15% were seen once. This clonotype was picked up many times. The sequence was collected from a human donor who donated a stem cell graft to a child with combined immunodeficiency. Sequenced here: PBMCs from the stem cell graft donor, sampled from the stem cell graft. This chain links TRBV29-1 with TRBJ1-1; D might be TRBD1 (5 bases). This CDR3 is CSVKVQGASFF. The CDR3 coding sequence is TGCAGCGTGAAAGTCCAGGGTGCGTCTTTCTTT.